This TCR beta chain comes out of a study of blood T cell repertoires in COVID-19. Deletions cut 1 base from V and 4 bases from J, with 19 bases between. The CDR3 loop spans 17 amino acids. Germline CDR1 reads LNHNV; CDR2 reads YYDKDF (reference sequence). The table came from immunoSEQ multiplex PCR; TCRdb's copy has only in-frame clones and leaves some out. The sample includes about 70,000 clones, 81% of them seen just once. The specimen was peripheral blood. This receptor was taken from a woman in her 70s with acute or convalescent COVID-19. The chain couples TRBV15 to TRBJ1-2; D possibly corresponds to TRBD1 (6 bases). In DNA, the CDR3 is TGTGCCACCAGCAGAGGGGGTACAGGGCCCGCTATCTATGGCTACACCTTC. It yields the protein CATSRGGTGPAIYGYTF.